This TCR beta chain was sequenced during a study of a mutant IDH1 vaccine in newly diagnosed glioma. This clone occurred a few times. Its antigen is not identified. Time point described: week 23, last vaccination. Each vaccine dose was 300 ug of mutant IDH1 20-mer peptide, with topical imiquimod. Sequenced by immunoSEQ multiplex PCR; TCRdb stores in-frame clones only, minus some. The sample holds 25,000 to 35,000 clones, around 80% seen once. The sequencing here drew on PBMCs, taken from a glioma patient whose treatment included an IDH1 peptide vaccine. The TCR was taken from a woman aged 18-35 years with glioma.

The CDR3 nucleotides read TGTGCCAGCACCCTACGAAGGACTAGCGGGAGGTCCTACAATGAGCAGTTCTTC. Protein sequence: CASTLRRTSGRSYNEQFF. The V gene is TRBV28, the J gene TRBJ2-1; TRBD2 matches 14 bases. V dropped 7 bases and J dropped 1; count of bases not matched to a gene: 9. Germline-derived CDR1 and CDR2 are MDHEN and SYDVKM. The CDR3 extends over 18 amino acids.